The 25 T cell receptor beta chains in this list originate from one sample, sequenced in a study of blood T cell repertoires in COVID-19. Assay used: immunoSEQ multiplex PCR; TCRdb lists only in-frame clones, some missing. The repertoire includes 250,000 or so clones, about 89% of them detected once, and approximately 9% sits in the top ten. The sample comprised PBMCs or T cells enriched from blood (not recorded which). These TCRs come from a man aged 35 to 55 who had recovered from COVID-19.

This clone was counted between two and nine times. This CDR3 reads CAWSGTFSYEQYF. The CDR3 bases are TGTGCCTGGAGTGGGACATTCTCCTACGAGCAGTACTTC. V usage is TRBV30 and J usage is TRBJ2-7, with D possibly being TRBD1 (5 bases). Trimming pared 1 base from V and 0 bases from J, leaving 7 bases between. This CDR3 contains 13 residues. Germline CDR1 and CDR2: GTSNPN and SVGIG (reference sequence).

This clone was observed once. The chain uses TRBV7-3 and TRBJ2-1; 8 bases map to TRBD1. V lost 5 bases, J lost 4 bases, and 10 bases stayed unmatched. Germline CDR1 reads SGHTA; CDR2 reads FQGTGA. This CDR3 is built from 16 residues. DNA for the CDR3: TGTGCCAGCAGCCTCCGGACAGGGCAGAATTACAATGAGCAGTTCTTC. This encodes CASSLRTGQNYNEQFF.

Here the CDR3 DNA reads TGTGCCAGCAGGGCTACAGGCAGCACAGATACGCAGTATTTT. Residues: CASRATGSTDTQYF. The chain employs TRBV28 and TRBJ2-3; TRBD1 might be the D (5 bases). The CDR3 length is 14 residues. Trimming removed 6 bases at V and 0 bases at J, with 10 bases between. Germline lookup yields CDR1 MDHEN and CDR2 SYDVKM.

The rearrangement links TRBV2 to TRBJ1-1, with D tentatively TRBD1 (6 bases). Germline V gene lookup returns CDR1 SNHLY and CDR2 FYNNEI. The V and J ends lost 7 bases and 0 bases respectively, with 15 bases between them. The CDR3 has 15 residues. The CDR3, as DNA: TGTGCCAGCAACCGGGCACAGGGTGTGAACACTGAAGCTTTCTTT. It codes for CASNRAQGVNTEAFF.

The chain couples TRBV4-2 to TRBJ2-6; possibly TRBD1 for D (6 bases). V lost 4 bases and J lost 1, with 8 bases in between. Germline CDR1 is LGHNA and CDR2 is YNFKEQ. The CDR3 has 15 residues. The CDR3 coding sequence is TGTGCCAGCAGCCCCACAGGGTCTGGGGCCAACGTCCTGACTTTC. Translating gives CASSPTGSGANVLTF.

The chain links TRBV27 to TRBJ2-7; D may be TRBD2 (6 bases). This CDR3 has 17 residues. Deletions cut 2 bases from V and 0 bases from J, with 17 bases between. Germline V gene data show CDR1 as MNHEY and CDR2 as SMNVEV (reference sequence). CDR3 sequence reads: CASSLIRPGTFSYEQYF. For the CDR3, the DNA is TGTGCCAGCAGTTTAATAAGACCCGGGACTTTCTCCTACGAGCAGTACTTC.

V gene TRBV6-5 combines with J gene TRBJ1-5; no firm D call. This CDR3 comprises 13 residues. V was clipped by 7 bases and J by 6 bases, with 13 bases between them. The germline CDR1 and CDR2 sequences are MNHEY and SVGAGI. DNA of the CDR3: TGTGCCAGCACAGTAGGACTAGGTCAGCCCCAGCATTTT. Its protein product is CASTVGLGQPQHF.

The rearrangement uses TRBV4-3 and TRBJ2-7; D unclear. The CDR3 length is 12 residues. V was cut by 5 bases and J by 7 bases, with 12 bases left in between. The germline V gene has CDR1 LGHNA and CDR2 YSLEER. This chain's CDR3 is CASSSEIGEQYF. CDR3 bases: TGCGCCAGCAGCTCAGAGATCGGGGAGCAGTACTTC.

The genes are TRBV10-3 and TRBJ1-1; D possibly corresponds to TRBD1 (5 bases). CDR1 and CDR2 (germline): ENHRY, SYGVKD. The CDR3 is 13 amino acids. With 4 bases removed from V and 7 bases from J, the gap between germline ends came to 13 bases. CDR3 DNA: TGTGCCATCAGTGTAGGCGGAGACAGTGAAGCTTTCTTT. Its protein is CAISVGGDSEAFF.

The CDR3: CASSQGSGGADTQYF. The DNA of the CDR3 is TGTGCCAGCTCACAGGGAAGCGGGGGGGCCGATACGCAGTATTTT. The chain joins TRBV18 to TRBJ2-3, with 10 bases fitting TRBD2. V shed 4 bases, J shed 6 bases, and the junction held 7 bases outside the gene matches. Germline V gene lookup returns CDR1 KGHSH and CDR2 LQKENI. The CDR3 totals 15 residues.

A single count supports this clone. CDR3 coding DNA: TGTGCCAGCAGCCCGCCAGGACCTAGCGGTTTTTACGAGCAGTACTTC. Protein sequence: CASSPPGPSGFYEQYF. The V call is TRBV13, the J call TRBJ2-7; 7 bases are a match to TRBD2. The CDR3 is made up of 16 amino acids. Per germline, CDR1 PRHDT and CDR2 FYEKMQ (reference sequence). The trim removed 5 bases at V and 4 bases at J, leaving 14 bases unmatched.

This chain uses TRBV11-3 with TRBJ1-1; D possibly corresponds to TRBD1 (5 bases). CDR1 is SGHNT and CDR2 is YENEEA in the germline V gene. Between the trimmed V and J ends, which lost 0 bases and 0 bases, there was a span of 8 bases. The CDR3 spans 15 residues. The CDR3 reads CASSLEAGMNTEAFF. Written as DNA, the CDR3 is TGTGCCAGCAGCTTAGAGGCAGGGATGAACACTGAAGCTTTCTTT. The complete variable domain, with remaining parts taken from reference TRBV11-3 and TRBJ1-1, reads EAGVVQSPRYKIIEKKQPVAFWCNPISGHNTLYWYLQNLGQGPELLIRYENEEAVDDSQLPKDRFSAERLKGVDSTLKIQPAELGDSAVYLCASSLEAGMNTEAFFGQGTRLTVV.

The chain employs TRBV5-1 and TRBJ1-2; D not certain. The CDR3 has 16 residues. From germline, CDR1 is SGHRS and CDR2 YFSETQ. V was shortened by 2 bases and J by 0 bases, with 14 bases between the two germline ends. CDR3 in amino acids: CASSFDTVLANYGYTF. The CDR3 DNA reads as TGCGCCAGCAGCTTCGACACTGTCCTTGCTAACTATGGCTACACCTTC.

CDR3 nucleotide sequence: TGTGCCAGCAGTGAATACCCGAATTCCGGGAATGAGCAGTTCTTC. It yields the protein CASSEYPNSGNEQFF. The V gene is TRBV25-1, the J gene TRBJ2-1; D not resolved. This CDR3 comprises 15 residues. Looked up from germline, CDR1 is MGHDK and CDR2 is SYGVNS. Deletions cut 0 bases from V and 7 bases from J, with 13 bases between.

The chain links TRBV28 to TRBJ2-7; the D gene is possibly TRBD1 (5 bases). Germline V gives CDR1 MDHEN, CDR2 SYDVKM. The CDR3 is 15 amino acids. The V end lost 7 bases, the J end lost 3 bases, and 19 bases lay between the germline ends. CDR3 in amino acids: CASTTMSTANYEQYF. CDR3 DNA: TGTGCCAGCACCACAATGTCGACAGCCAACTACGAGCAGTACTTC.

The chain has TRBV12-5 and TRBJ2-7; tentatively, D is TRBD2 (6 bases). The V gene lost 1 base and the J gene lost 9 bases, with 13 bases spanning the gap. The germline V gene has CDR1 LGHNT and CDR2 FRNRAP. CDR3 length: 13 amino acids. For the CDR3, the DNA is TGTGCTAGTGGTTTGGGCACTAGCTCGGGGCAGTACTTC. Its translation is CASGLGTSSGQYF.

The rearrangement uses TRBV11-2 and TRBJ2-5, with unresolved D. CDR3 length equals 12 residues. CDR1 and CDR2 from the germline V gene are SGHAT and FQNNGV. Trimming took off 5 bases at V and 3 bases at J, with 7 bases between the two ends. For the CDR3, the DNA is TGTGCCAGCAGCAAAGCTAAAGAGACCCAGTACTTC. It translates to CASSKAKETQYF.

V usage is TRBV7-3 and J usage is TRBJ2-2; 7 bases agree with TRBD1. The CDR3 is 16 residues long. Per the germline V gene, CDR1 is SGHTA and CDR2 is FQGTGA. The J segment lost 2 bases and the V segment lost 1 base, leaving 4 bases of the junction unmatched. CDR3 in amino acids: CASSLSPGGNTGELFF. The CDR3 DNA is TGTGCCAGCAGCTTAAGTCCAGGGGGTAACACCGGGGAGCTGTTTTTT.

CDR3 sequence (DNA): TGTGCCAGCAGCGTAGGTCGGGGGGGGAACACTGAAGCTTTCTTT. This codes for CASSVGRGGNTEAFF. The rearrangement uses TRBV9 and TRBJ1-1, with a weak D call TRBD1 (5 bases). The CDR3 contains 15 residues. The germline gives CDR1 SGDLS, CDR2 YYNGEE. V was shortened by 0 bases and J by 1 base, with 10 bases between the two germline ends.

The V and J genes are TRBV6-6 and TRBJ1-1, with 7 bases lining up with TRBD1. Germline V CDR1 and CDR2: MNHNY, SVGAGI (reference sequence). V dropped 2 bases and J dropped 8; count of bases not matched to a gene: 8. This CDR3 contains 14 residues. CDR3 loop: CASSYRTGHREAFF. The DNA for the CDR3 is TGTGCCAGCAGTTACCGGACAGGCCATCGAGAAGCTTTCTTT.

V usage is TRBV5-6 and J usage is TRBJ2-3, with no clear D. Germline CDR1 SGHDT, CDR2 YYEEEE. The ends were cut back, 2 bases at V and 6 bases at J, with 4 bases in the middle. This CDR3 contains 11 residues. The CDR3: CASSFGDTQYF. DNA of the CDR3: TGTGCCAGCAGCTTTGGCGATACGCAGTATTTT.

The chain employs TRBV3-1 (or the pseudogene TRBV3-2) and TRBJ2-7; TRBD2 matches at 7 bases. CDR1 is LGHDT, CDR2 YNNKEL, per germline (reference sequence). With V trimmed by 4 bases and J by 2 bases, 5 bases remained unmatched. The CDR3 runs 14 residues. In DNA form, the CDR3 reads TGTGCCAGCAGCCCGGGACGGGGGGCCTACGAGCAGTACTTC. It translates to CASSPGRGAYEQYF.

The chain carries TRBV5-1 and TRBJ2-3, with 7 bases matching TRBD1. Germline CDR1 SGHRS, CDR2 YFSETQ. The length of the CDR3 is 16 residues. Unmatched junction bases numbered 12, after V lost 5 bases and J lost 3 bases. CDR3: CASSYPRQGGTDTQYF. The DNA of the CDR3 is TGCGCCAGCAGTTATCCTCGACAGGGTGGAACAGATACGCAGTATTTT.

CDR3 DNA sequence: TGTGCCAGCAGTTACTCGAGTAACAGGGCGAATTCACCCCTCCACTTT. This encodes CASSYSSNRANSPLHF. The genes are TRBV6-5 and TRBJ1-6, with D maybe TRBD1 (6 bases). Germline V gene lookup returns CDR1 MNHEY and CDR2 SVGAGI. The CDR3 length is 16 residues. V lost 0 bases and J 7 bases, leaving 13 bases between the germline ends.

The chain employs TRBV7-2 and TRBJ2-7; possibly TRBD1 for D (5 bases). CDR3 length equals 13 residues. V was shortened by 1 base and J by 3 bases, with 7 bases between the two germline ends. Germline values: CDR1 SGHTA, CDR2 FQGNSA. Here the CDR3 reads CASSLVDSYEQYF. The CDR3 DNA follows: TGTGCCAGCAGCTTAGTAGACAGCTACGAGCAGTACTTC.